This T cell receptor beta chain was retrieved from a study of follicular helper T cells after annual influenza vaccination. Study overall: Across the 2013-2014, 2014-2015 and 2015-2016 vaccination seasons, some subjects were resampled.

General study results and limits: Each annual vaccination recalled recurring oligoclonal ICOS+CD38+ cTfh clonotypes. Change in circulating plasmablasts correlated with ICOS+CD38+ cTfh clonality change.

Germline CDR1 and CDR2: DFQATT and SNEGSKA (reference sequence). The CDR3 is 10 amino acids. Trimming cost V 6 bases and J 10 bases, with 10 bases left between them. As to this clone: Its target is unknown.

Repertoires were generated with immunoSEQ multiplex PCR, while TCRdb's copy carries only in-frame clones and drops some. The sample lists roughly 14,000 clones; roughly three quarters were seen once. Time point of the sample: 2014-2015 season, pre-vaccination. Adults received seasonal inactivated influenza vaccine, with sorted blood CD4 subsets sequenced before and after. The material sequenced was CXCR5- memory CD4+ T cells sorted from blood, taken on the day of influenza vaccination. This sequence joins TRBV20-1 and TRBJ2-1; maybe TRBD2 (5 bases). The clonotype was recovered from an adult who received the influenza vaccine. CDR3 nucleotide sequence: TGCAGTGCAGGAGGACGGGAGCAGTTCTTC. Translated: CSAGGREQFF.